This T cell receptor (beta chain) was sequenced during a study of cytomegalovirus exposure and HLA in healthy donors. Comment on this clone: This CDR3 fails to terminate in the conserved phenylalanine or tryptophan, so it likely reflects a read error.

Germline V gives CDR1 MNHNS, CDR2 SASEGT. V was clipped by 4 bases and J by 5 bases; unmatched bases: 8. This CDR3 comprises 14 residues. 13 Jbeta primers and 60 Vbeta primers were used for the PCR. The table came from immunoSEQ multiplex PCR; TCRdb's copy has only in-frame clones and leaves some out. The sample shows 99,000 or so clones, about four fifths of them seen only once. The origin of this receptor is a male donor in good health and CMV-seropositive. V usage is TRBV6-1 and J usage is TRBJ2-7, with 7 bases matching TRBD1. Source material: PBMCs. The CDR3 coding sequence is TGTGCCAGCAGTGGCCGACAGGGTCTGAACGAGCAGTACCTC. Residues: CASSGRQGLNEQYL.